This T cell receptor (beta chain) stems from a study of sequential checkpoint blockade in melanoma. CDR1 ENHRY and CDR2 SYGVKD come from the germline V gene. The CDR3 has 13 residues. V lost 4 bases, J lost 6 bases, and 13 bases lay in between. Treatment here: randomized to nivolumab then ipilimumab (arm A) or the reverse (arm B). TCRdb keeps only in-frame clones here, not all; method: immunoSEQ multiplex PCR. The table has 15,000 to 20,000 clones, approximately 74% seen once; the top ten hold 30% to 40%. The chain joins TRBV10-3 to TRBJ2-7; possible D gene TRBD2, 6 bases. The clonotype was recovered from a human donor with melanoma. The sequencing here drew on CD8+ T cells sorted from blood (inferred from file names), taken from a patient given nivolumab and ipilimumab in sequence. The CDR3 here is CAISGYAGIEQYF. The CDR3 DNA sequence: TGTGCCATCAGTGGGTATGCGGGGATCGAGCAGTACTTC.